This TCR beta chain was identified in a study of blood T cell repertoires in COVID-19. Sequencing used immunoSEQ multiplex PCR; TCRdb keeps in-frame clones, though not all of them. The sample yields some 250,000 clones, approximately 85% seen once. The V and J ends lost 4 bases and 4 bases, in that order; junction bases with no gene match: 7. The CDR3 extends over 15 amino acids. CDR1 and CDR2 from the germline V gene are MNHEY and SMNVEV (reference sequence). The sequence was collected from a woman aged 45-65 years who had recovered from COVID-19. The chain has TRBV27 and TRBJ1-1; 9 bases line up with TRBD1. The source material was PBMCs or T cells enriched from blood (not recorded which). CDR3 in amino acids: CASSSIQGASTEAFF. DNA of the CDR3: TGTGCCAGCAGTTCGATACAGGGGGCAAGCACTGAAGCTTTCTTT.